A single sample is the source of the 20 T cell receptor beta chains below, sequenced in a study of blood T cell repertoires in COVID-19. Sequencing used immunoSEQ multiplex PCR; TCRdb keeps in-frame clones, though not all of them. Among around 280,000 clones listed, about 90% were seen once. The material sequenced was PBMCs or T cells enriched from blood (not recorded which). These receptors all stem from a woman aged 18-30 years with acute COVID-19.

This sequence joins TRBV7-2 and TRBJ2-1; TRBD2 matches 8 bases. The CDR3 has 14 residues. From germline, CDR1 is SGHTA and CDR2 FQGNSA. Germline trimming cut 3 bases from V and 4 bases from J; bases unmatched to any gene: 2. CDR3 sequence reads: CASSLASGYNEQFF. CDR3 DNA sequence: TGTGCCAGCAGCTTGGCTAGCGGGTACAATGAGCAGTTCTTC. Combining the CDR3 with reference TRBV7-2 and TRBJ2-1 gives the whole variable domain GAGVSQSPSNKVTEKGKDVELRCDPISGHTALYWYRQSLGQGLEFLIYFQGNSAPDKSGLPSDRFSAERTGGSVSTLTIQRTQQEDSAVYLCASSLASGYNEQFFGPGTRLTVL.

This chain joins TRBV11-2 and TRBJ1-3; D is unresolved. The CDR3 spans 16 residues. V was pared by 5 bases and J by 0 bases, with 14 bases between. Germline CDR1 is SGHAT and CDR2 is FQNNGV. The CDR3 DNA reads TGTGCCAGCAGCCCCCTTGGGAGACTCTCTGGAAACACCATATATTTT. This codes for CASSPLGRLSGNTIYF.

The chain has TRBV9 and TRBJ2-3, with 8 bases that match TRBD2. The V gene's germline CDR1 is SGDLS and CDR2 YYNGEE. J gave up 1 base and V 1 base, and 2 bases lay outside the gene matches. This CDR3 is built from 15 residues. CDR3 amino acids: CASSVRREGTDTQYF. CDR3 sequence (DNA): TGTGCCAGCAGCGTAAGGCGGGAGGGCACAGATACGCAGTATTTT.

The V and J genes are TRBV2 and TRBJ2-1, with D possibly TRBD2 on 6 matching bases. Germline loops: CDR1 SNHLY, CDR2 FYNNEI. This CDR3 region has 14 residues. Trimming removed 7 bases from V and 5 bases from J, with 15 bases in between. The CDR3 reads CASTQGEVNNEQFF. CDR3 in DNA: TGTGCCAGCACCCAAGGGGAGGTTAACAATGAGCAGTTCTTC. The variable domain in full, with the rest retrieved from reference TRBV2 and TRBJ2-1, is EPEVTQTPSHQVTQMGQEVILRCVPISNHLYFYWYRQILGQKVEFLVSFYNNEISEKSEIFDDQFSVERPDGSNFTLKIRSTKLEDSAMYFCASTQGEVNNEQFFGPGTRLTVL.

This chain connects TRBV6-5 to TRBJ2-5; possibly TRBD2 for D (6 bases). The CDR3 totals 16 residues. Germline loops: CDR1 MNHEY, CDR2 SVGAGI. Trimming left V 2 bases short and J 4 bases short, with 17 bases between. CDR3 DNA sequence: TGTGCCAGCAGTTACCCCACGGGCGGGGCATTAGAGACCCAGTACTTC. Encoded protein: CASSYPTGGALETQYF.

This clone was detected only a few times. The chain uses TRBV4-1 and TRBJ1-2; D remains unclear. From germline, CDR1 is MGHRA and CDR2 YSYEKL. V was trimmed by 3 bases and J by 0 bases, leaving 20 bases between them. CDR3 length: 18 amino acids. This CDR3 reads CASSQPLAGSVANYGYTF. In DNA form, the CDR3 reads TGCGCCAGCAGCCAGCCCTTGGCAGGCTCGGTAGCTAACTATGGCTACACCTTC.

Regarding this clone: A read error may account for a junction end that differs from germline. The rearrangement uses TRBV7-8 and TRBJ2-6; the D gene is possibly TRBD1 (5 bases). The CDR3 runs to 16 residues. Germline V gene data show CDR1 as SGHVS and CDR2 as FQNEAQ. CDR3 sequence: CVSSLGAVSGANVLTF. In nucleotides, the CDR3 is TGTGTCAGCAGCTTAGGGGCTGTATCCGGGGCCAACGTCCTGACTTTC.

About this clone itself: Other nucleotide sequences in the sample specify the same CDR3. The chain links TRBV19 to TRBJ1-1; TRBD1 might be the D (6 bases). The length of the CDR3 is 14 residues. Germline lookup yields CDR1 LNHDA and CDR2 SQIVND (reference sequence). The germline V and J ends were trimmed by 4 bases and 5 bases, with 14 bases remaining between them. The CDR3 bases are TGTGCCAGTAGTACCACAGGGTTGGGGACTGAAGCTTTCTTT. This codes for CASSTTGLGTEAFF.

This chain connects TRBV7-9 to TRBJ2-3; D perhaps matches TRBD2 (6 bases). CDR1 is SEHNR and CDR2 is FQNEAQ in the germline V gene (reference sequence). V was trimmed by 9 bases and J by 0 bases, leaving 16 bases between them. The CDR3 is 15 amino acids. In nucleotides, the CDR3 is TGTGCCAGTCAAGCAGCGGGCGTAAGCACAGATACGCAGTATTTT. This codes for CASQAAGVSTDTQYF.

The chain couples TRBV5-4 to TRBJ2-1; 7 bases map to TRBD2. The ends lost 1 base at V and 7 bases at J; junction bases unmatched: 5. The CDR3 totals 14 residues. CDR1 SGHNT and CDR2 YYREEE come from the germline V gene (reference sequence). CDR3 sequence reads: CASSLKAGMNEQFF. DNA of the CDR3: TGTGCCAGCAGCTTGAAAGCGGGAATGAATGAGCAGTTCTTC. The full variable domain, with the rest looked up from reference TRBV5-4 and TRBJ2-1, is ETGVTQSPTHLIKTRGQQVTLRCSSQSGHNTVSWYQQALGQGPQFIFQYYREEENGRGNFPPRFSGLQFPNYSSELNVNALELDDSALYLCASSLKAGMNEQFFGPGTRLTVL.

This chain connects TRBV11-3 to TRBJ2-1; TRBD2 matches 15 bases. Per germline, CDR1 SGHNT and CDR2 YENEEA. The CDR3 spans 15 residues. Trimming removed 3 bases from V and 6 bases from J; junction bases left unmatched: 0. Here the CDR3 DNA reads TGTGCCAGCAGCTTGGGACTAGCGGGAGGCAATGAGCAGTTCTTC. The encoded protein is CASSLGLAGGNEQFF.

The CDR3 DNA follows: TGTGCCAGCAGTTTATTCTCCAGGGAGAACACTGAAGCTTTCTTT. Amino acid sequence: CASSLFSRENTEAFF. J is TRBJ1-1 and V is TRBV28; perhaps TRBD1 as D (5 bases). Germline CDR1 is MDHEN and CDR2 is SYDVKM. Trimming removed 1 base from V and 1 base from J, with 10 bases in between. The CDR3 totals 15 residues.

The chain has TRBV10-3 and TRBJ2-7; TRBD2 matches at 7 bases. J lost 6 bases, V lost 2 bases, and 13 bases had no gene match. CDR3 length: 16 amino acids. The germline CDR1 and CDR2 sequences are ENHRY and SYGVKD. CDR3 bases: TGTGCCATCAGTGAGCCGCCTACGGGGGAGGGCCGCGAGCAGTACTTC. Translation gives CAISEPPTGEGREQYF.

The rearrangement joins TRBV4-2 to TRBJ2-1, with 11 bases aligning to TRBD1. This CDR3 comprises 15 residues. V gave up 4 bases and J gave up 6 bases; unmatched junction bases: 5. CDR1 and CDR2 from the germline V gene are LGHNA and YNFKEQ. The CDR3 bases are TGTGCCAGCAGCCCCGGACAGGGGGCAGGCAATGAGCAGTTCTTC. This translates into CASSPGQGAGNEQFF.

The chain uses TRBV28 and TRBJ2-5, with 9 bases matching TRBD1. Losses at the gene ends were 6 bases for V and 4 bases for J; bases not matched to a gene: 9. The CDR3 length is 15 residues. Germline values: CDR1 MDHEN, CDR2 SYDVKM. The CDR3: CASSPTGGRGETQYF. CDR3 DNA sequence: TGTGCCAGCAGCCCAACAGGGGGCCGGGGAGAGACCCAGTACTTC.

This clone was recorded once. J is TRBJ2-3 and V is TRBV28; 14 nucleotides line up with TRBD2. This CDR3 region has 22 residues. The J segment lost 0 bases and the V segment lost 0 bases, leaving 14 bases of the junction unmatched. Germline V lookup: CDR1 MDHEN, CDR2 SYDVKM. CDR3 loop: CASSLWFLLGTSGSPSTDTQYF. CDR3 sequence (DNA): TGTGCCAGCAGTTTATGGTTCCTCCTCGGGACTAGCGGGAGCCCCAGCACAGATACGCAGTATTTT.

V usage is TRBV11-2 and J usage is TRBJ2-5; no definite D call. Germline V gene lookup returns CDR1 SGHAT and CDR2 FQNNGV. This CDR3 spans 14 amino acids. Trimming left V 6 bases short and J 1 base short, with 12 bases between. The CDR3 DNA sequence: TGTGCCAGCAGTCGAGGCACCCCCCAAGAGACCCAGTACTTC. Protein product: CASSRGTPQETQYF.

J is TRBJ2-2 and V is TRBV18; 7 bases line up with TRBD2. Looked up from germline, CDR1 is KGHSH and CDR2 is LQKENI. The length of the CDR3 is 15 residues. Trimming removed 6 bases from V and 1 base from J; junction bases left unmatched: 5. CDR3 amino acids: CASSTGTKNTGELFF. The CDR3 DNA is TGTGCCAGCTCGACCGGGACTAAGAACACCGGGGAGCTGTTTTTT. Full variable domain (outside the CDR3, taken from reference TRBV18 and TRBJ2-2): NAGVMQNPRHLVRRRGQEARLRCSPMKGHSHVYWYRQLPEEGLKFMVYLQKENIIDESGMPKERFSAEFPKEGPSILRIQQVVRGDSAAYFCASSTGTKNTGELFFGEGSRLTVL.

The V gene is TRBV6-1, the J gene TRBJ2-1, with TRBD2 matching over 10 bases. This CDR3 region has 14 residues. V lost 6 bases, J lost 9 bases, and 8 bases stayed unmatched. Germline V lookup: CDR1 MNHNS, CDR2 SASEGT. The CDR3: CASRASGSPSEQFF. Here the CDR3 DNA reads TGTGCCAGCAGAGCTAGCGGGAGTCCCAGTGAGCAGTTCTTC.

The gene calls are TRBV6-5 and TRBJ2-6; D is ambiguous. The CDR3 is 15 residues long. Between the trimmed V and J ends, which lost 3 bases and 2 bases, there was a span of 8 bases. Germline-derived CDR1 and CDR2 are MNHEY and SVGAGI. In nucleotides, the CDR3 is TGTGCCAGCAGTTATGAAAGCCCTGGGGCCAACGTCCTGACTTTC. Residues: CASSYESPGANVLTF.